The rows below give T cell receptor beta chains drawn from one sample of a study of CD8+CD57+ T cells in acquired aplastic anemia. Via MiXCR, TCRdb re-called the reads, giving one row per CDR3 protein. The sample shows approximately 470,000 distinct CDR3 sequences, 25% to 40% of them seen only once. Sequencing input: sorted CD4+, CD8+, or CD8+CD57+ T cells (not recorded which) from PBMCs. These receptors were obtained from a human donor with aplastic anemia. The CDR3 runs from the conserved cysteine through the conserved F or W. A D gene is named only where the DNA matches it firmly. Size values are once, few and many counts, or a class for expanded clones, and some rows have none.

v_call: TRBV5-1; clone_size: NA; d_call: NA; j_call: TRBJ2-3; cdr3_nt: TGCGCCAGCAGCGGACGACAGCGGTCGACAGATACGCAGTATTTT; cdr3_aa: CASSGRQRSTDTQYF
v_call: TRBV10-3; clone_size: many; d_call: TRBD1; j_call: TRBJ2-7; cdr3_nt: TGTGCCATCAGGTCGACAGGGGGCAACGAGCAGTACTTC; cdr3_aa: CAIRSTGGNEQYF
v_call: TRBV25-1; clone_size: NA; d_call: TRBD1; j_call: TRBJ1-1; cdr3_nt: TGTGCCAGCAGAACCGGGACAGGGAAAGCTTTCTTT; cdr3_aa: CASRTGTGKAFF
v_call: TRBV29-1; clone_size: many; d_call: NA; j_call: TRBJ2-5; cdr3_nt: TGCAGCGTTGAGAGGGGAGAGACCCAGTACTTC; cdr3_aa: CSVERGETQYF
v_call: TRBV9; clone_size: once; d_call: TRBD1; j_call: TRBJ2-7; cdr3_nt: TGTGCCAGCAGCGCGACAGGGTGGCACGAGCAGTACTTC; cdr3_aa: CASSATGWHEQYF
v_call: TRBV14; clone_size: many; d_call: NA; j_call: TRBJ2-7; cdr3_nt: TGTGCCAGCAGCCAGTACGAGCAGTACTTC; cdr3_aa: CASSQYEQYF
v_call: TRBV15; clone_size: NA; d_call: TRBD2; j_call: TRBJ2-3; cdr3_nt: TGTGCCACCGGGGGCGGGGGGGTTGACGCAGATACGCAGTATTTT; cdr3_aa: CATGGGGVDADTQYF
v_call: TRBV3-1; clone_size: few; d_call: TRBD1; j_call: TRBJ2-7; cdr3_nt: TGTGCCAGCAGCCACAGCGGGACAGGGGCTGAGCAGTACTTC; cdr3_aa: CASSHSGTGAEQYF
v_call: TRBV20-1; clone_size: NA; d_call: TRBD2; j_call: TRBJ2-1; cdr3_nt: TGCAGTGCTAGAAAGACTAGCGGGGGCCGTAGCTCCTACAATGAGCAGTTCTTC; cdr3_aa: CSARKTSGGRSSYNEQFF
v_call: TRBV9; clone_size: many; d_call: TRBD1; j_call: TRBJ1-6; cdr3_nt: TGTGCCAGCAGCGGTTCGACAGGGGGCGGGTCACCCCTCCACTTT; cdr3_aa: CASSGSTGGGSPLHF
v_call: TRBV20-1; clone_size: once; d_call: NA; j_call: TRBJ1-6; cdr3_nt: TGCAGTGCTAGGGGGATCCGGGACATACATTCACCCCTCCACTTT; cdr3_aa: CSARGIRDIHSPLHF
v_call: TRBV7-3; clone_size: NA; d_call: TRBD1; j_call: TRBJ2-3; cdr3_nt: TGTGCCAGCAGCTTAAACCCACAGGGGGCGGCGGATACGCAGTATTTT; cdr3_aa: CASSLNPQGAADTQYF
v_call: TRBV2; clone_size: many; d_call: TRBD1; j_call: TRBJ2-7; cdr3_nt: TGTGCCAGCAGTGAACAGGGGGATGGCTACGAGCAGTACTTC; cdr3_aa: CASSEQGDGYEQYF
v_call: TRBV29-1; clone_size: few; d_call: TRBD1; j_call: TRBJ2-7; cdr3_nt: TGCAGCTTGACAGGGGGCCACGAGCAGTACTTC; cdr3_aa: CSLTGGHEQYF
v_call: TRBV9; clone_size: many; d_call: NA; j_call: TRBJ1-2; cdr3_nt: TGTGCCAGCAGCGTAGATTTTAACTATGGCTACACCTTC; cdr3_aa: CASSVDFNYGYTF
v_call: TRBV20-1; clone_size: few; d_call: NA; j_call: TRBJ1-2; cdr3_nt: TGCAGTGCCCCCCTCGGGGATTTCGGCTACACCTTC; cdr3_aa: CSAPLGDFGYTF
v_call: TRBV20-1; clone_size: NA; d_call: NA; j_call: TRBJ2-7; cdr3_nt: TGCAGCGCCAGCAGCTTGGTAGGCACAGCCTACGAGCAGTACTTC; cdr3_aa: CSASSLVGTAYEQYF
v_call: TRBV19; clone_size: many; d_call: TRBD1; j_call: TRBJ2-5; cdr3_nt: TGTGCCAGCCTCGGACAGGGTGAGACCCAGTACTTC; cdr3_aa: CASLGQGETQYF
v_call: TRBV6-1; clone_size: NA; d_call: NA; j_call: TRBJ1-1; cdr3_nt: TGTGCCAGCACAGCGGTCCACACTGAAGCTTTCTTT; cdr3_aa: CASTAVHTEAFF
v_call: TRBV9; clone_size: few; d_call: NA; j_call: TRBJ2-1; cdr3_nt: TGTGCCAGCAGCGGGCGGGACGCGGACTCCTACAATGAGCAGTTCTTC; cdr3_aa: CASSGRDADSYNEQFF
v_call: TRBV6-5; clone_size: NA; d_call: NA; j_call: TRBJ2-3; cdr3_nt: TGTGCCAGCAGTTACCCCGGGGGCACAGATACGCAGTATTTT; cdr3_aa: CASSYPGGTDTQYF
v_call: TRBV9; clone_size: NA; d_call: NA; j_call: TRBJ1-2; cdr3_nt: TGTGCCAGCAGCGAAGAGTGGGCCAGGGCTAACTATGGCTACACCTTC; cdr3_aa: CASSEEWARANYGYTF
v_call: TRBV30; clone_size: NA; d_call: NA; j_call: TRBJ1-5; cdr3_nt: TGTGCCTGGAGTGTCGGGGATCAGCCCCAGCATTTT; cdr3_aa: CAWSVGDQPQHF
v_call: TRBV10-3; clone_size: many; d_call: TRBD1; j_call: TRBJ2-5; cdr3_nt: TGTGCCATCAGGGGGGGACAGGGGAATACGGAGACCCAGTACTTC; cdr3_aa: CAIRGGQGNTETQYF
v_call: TRBV7-3; clone_size: many; d_call: TRBD2; j_call: TRBJ2-7; cdr3_nt: TGTGCCAGCAGCGTTAGCGGGAGGGCTGTTGAGCAGTACTTC; cdr3_aa: CASSVSGRAVEQYF
v_call: TRBV3-1; clone_size: few; d_call: NA; j_call: TRBJ2-7; cdr3_nt: TGTGCCAGCAGCCAAGAAGGGGCTAGCCTCCGCGAGCAGTACTTC; cdr3_aa: CASSQEGASLREQYF
v_call: TRBV25-1; clone_size: NA; d_call: NA; j_call: TRBJ1-3; cdr3_nt: TGCGCCAGCAGCCAAATCGTGGGACTAGCGGGAAACACCATATATTTT; cdr3_aa: CASSQIVGLAGNTIYF
v_call: TRBV18; clone_size: few; d_call: NA; j_call: TRBJ2-7; cdr3_nt: TGTGCCAGCTCACCACCGGGCGCAGGCTCCTACGAGCAGTACTTC; cdr3_aa: CASSPPGAGSYEQYF
v_call: TRBV25-1; clone_size: few; d_call: NA; j_call: TRBJ1-2; cdr3_nt: TGTGCCAGCAGTCCTCTTACAGGGACTGAGGGCTACACCTTC; cdr3_aa: CASSPLTGTEGYTF
v_call: TRBV5-1; clone_size: many; d_call: TRBD1; j_call: TRBJ1-2; cdr3_nt: TGCGCCAGCAGCTTTCGACAGGGGGCGGATAACTATGGCTACACCTTC; cdr3_aa: CASSFRQGADNYGYTF
v_call: TRBV24-1; clone_size: many; d_call: NA; j_call: TRBJ2-1; cdr3_nt: TGTGCCACCAGTGATTTTCCGGCGGGACGGACGGGTACGCAGTTCTTC; cdr3_aa: CATSDFPAGRTGTQFF
v_call: TRBV20-1; clone_size: few; d_call: TRBD1; j_call: TRBJ1-2; cdr3_nt: TGCAGTGCTAAGCGAGAAAAGGGGGTGGGACAGGGGTTATATGGCTACACCTTC; cdr3_aa: CSAKREKGVGQGLYGYTF
v_call: TRBV6-5; clone_size: NA; d_call: TRBD1; j_call: TRBJ2-7; cdr3_nt: TGTGCCAGCAGTTACTCAGGCGCAGGGGGCTCTCTCTACGAGCAGTACTTC; cdr3_aa: CASSYSGAGGSLYEQYF
v_call: TRBV5-1; clone_size: NA; d_call: TRBD2; j_call: TRBJ2-3; cdr3_nt: TGCGCCAGCAGCTTGGGGACTAGCGGGAGTCAAGATACGCAGTATTTT; cdr3_aa: CASSLGTSGSQDTQYF
v_call: TRBV15; clone_size: many; d_call: NA; j_call: TRBJ1-5; cdr3_nt: TGTGCCACCAGCAGTAATGTCTGGGGTACAAGCAATCAGCCCCAGCATTTT; cdr3_aa: CATSSNVWGTSNQPQHF
v_call: TRBV5-1; clone_size: NA; d_call: NA; j_call: TRBJ2-1; cdr3_nt: TGCGCCAGCACTGACGGCGGGATGATGGCCAATGAGCAGTTCTTC; cdr3_aa: CASTDGGMMANEQFF
v_call: TRBV27; clone_size: few; d_call: TRBD1; j_call: TRBJ1-2; cdr3_nt: TGTGCCAGCAGGGACAGGGGCGGGGGCTACACCTTC; cdr3_aa: CASRDRGGGYTF
v_call: TRBV7-3; clone_size: NA; d_call: NA; j_call: TRBJ2-3; cdr3_nt: TGTGCCAGCAGCGTTGACTCACGAGGCACAGATACGCAGTATTTT; cdr3_aa: CASSVDSRGTDTQYF
v_call: TRBV12-3/TRBV12-4; clone_size: many; d_call: NA; j_call: TRBJ2-5; cdr3_nt: TGTGCCAGCAGTCCCGGAGGGGCCCAGTACTTC; cdr3_aa: CASSPGGAQYF
v_call: TRBV2; clone_size: many; d_call: NA; j_call: TRBJ1-5; cdr3_nt: TGTGCCAGCAGTGAAAACGCCGCTTATCAGCCCCAGCATTTT; cdr3_aa: CASSENAAYQPQHF
v_call: TRBV5-1; clone_size: many; d_call: TRBD2; j_call: TRBJ2-7; cdr3_nt: TGCGCCAGCAGCATGGCTTACGGGGGGGCCGACGAGCAGTACTTC; cdr3_aa: CASSMAYGGADEQYF
v_call: TRBV29-1; clone_size: few; d_call: NA; j_call: TRBJ2-7; cdr3_nt: TGCAGCATGGGGACGGAGGAGTACTTC; cdr3_aa: CSMGTEEYF
v_call: TRBV5-5; clone_size: few; d_call: TRBD2; j_call: TRBJ2-2; cdr3_nt: TGTGCCAGCAGCCGACTAGCGGCGAACACCGGGGAGCTGTTTTTT; cdr3_aa: CASSRLAANTGELFF
v_call: TRBV7-3; clone_size: NA; d_call: NA; j_call: TRBJ1-1; cdr3_nt: TGTGCCAGCAGGCACGGGGTGAACACTGAAGCTTTCTTT; cdr3_aa: CASRHGVNTEAFF
v_call: TRBV3-1; clone_size: few; d_call: TRBD1; j_call: TRBJ1-1; cdr3_nt: TGTGCCAGCAGCCTCGAGGGGGCAATGGGAGCTTTCTTT; cdr3_aa: CASSLEGAMGAFF